The 8 T cell receptor beta chains below all came from one sample that was sequenced in a study of low-dose radiotherapy and immunotherapy resistance in tumors. cDNA synthesis used a TRAV/TRBV-specific primer set for both chains. The authors amplified TCRs for around 20 PCR cycles with a constant-region primer and a V-primer adapter. MiXCR, run by TCRdb on the reads, gives a single entry per CDR3 protein. This table holds under 11,000 distinct CDR3 sequences, about half found once. All receptors come from a human donor with advanced metastatic prostate, ovarian, gallbladder or colorectal cancer (not recorded which). This table probably holds off-target reads from a library built for another chain.

The J gene is TRBJ1-1, the V gene TRBV29-1; 8 bases agree with TRBD1. Germline CDR1 is SQVTM and CDR2 is ANQGSEA. This CDR3 contains 14 residues. With V trimmed by 7 bases and J by 0 bases, 7 bases remained unmatched. The CDR3 loop reads CSAKRTGMNTEAFF. The CDR3 nucleotides read TGCAGCGCCAAACGGACAGGGATGAACACTGAAGCTTTCTTT.

This clonotype is medium-sized within its sample. The chain recombines TRBV5-5 with TRBJ1-5; maybe TRBD1 (5 bases). V lost 0 bases and J 4 bases, leaving 11 bases between the germline ends. CDR1 is SGHKS, CDR2 YYEKEE, per germline (reference sequence). The CDR3 runs to 15 residues. The CDR3 DNA is TGTGCCAGCAGCTTGGCCGGGACTGAAAATCAGCCCCAGCATTTT. This gives the protein CASSLAGTENQPQHF.

The V and J genes are TRBV7-9 and TRBJ1-2; a weak D match, TRBD1 (5 bases). Germline CDR1 is SEHNR and CDR2 is FQNEAQ (reference sequence). The CDR3 is made up of 13 amino acids. V was pared by 2 bases and J by 3 bases, with 7 bases between. The CDR3 DNA follows: TGTGCCAGCAGCTTAAGCAGGGACTATGGCTACACCTTC. This translates into CASSLSRDYGYTF. The entire variable domain, with the rest obtained from reference TRBV7-9 and TRBJ1-2, is as follows: DTGVSQNPRHKITKRGQNVTFRCDPISEHNRLYWYRQTLGQGPEFLTYFQNEAQLEKSRLLSDRFSAERPKGSFSTLEIQRTEQGDSAMYLCASSLSRDYGYTFGSGTRLTVV.

The chain uses TRBV6-6 and TRBJ2-2; D remains ambiguous. CDR1 and CDR2 from the germline V gene are MNHNY and SVGAGI (reference sequence). Trimming took 7 bases from V and 2 from J, leaving 14 bases between them. The CDR3 has 15 amino acids. This CDR3 reads CASNPGPANTGELFF. The DNA for the CDR3 is TGTGCCAGCAACCCCGGCCCGGCCAACACCGGGGAGCTGTTTTTT.

V usage is TRBV15 and J usage is TRBJ2-7; TRBD1 is a possible D gene (6 bases). Germline lookup yields CDR1 LNHNV and CDR2 YYDKDF (reference sequence). The CDR3 consists of 15 residues. The V and J ends lost 0 bases and 1 base respectively, with 10 bases between them. CDR3 coding DNA: TGTGCCACCAGCAGAGATTTGGGACAATCCTACGAGCAGTACTTC. This gives the protein CATSRDLGQSYEQYF.

The DNA for the CDR3 is TGCGCCAGCAGCTTGGCCCTGGGGAATGAGCAGTTCTTC. Its protein product is CASSLALGNEQFF. This chain links TRBV5-1 with TRBJ2-1; D is ambiguous. Per germline, CDR1 SGHRS and CDR2 YFSETQ. V was trimmed by 0 bases and J by 7 bases, leaving 8 bases between them. There are 13 residues in the CDR3.

This clonotype has a single count. DNA of the CDR3: TGTGCCAGCAGCCCGACAGGGGCCAATGAAAAACTGTTTTTT. The encoded protein is CASSPTGANEKLFF. The chain employs TRBV7-8 and TRBJ1-4, with 8 bases fitting TRBD1. Germline loops: CDR1 SGHVS, CDR2 FQNEAQ. The V gene end was trimmed by 5 bases and the J gene end by 5 bases; junction bases not matched to a gene: 4. This CDR3 has 14 residues.

This clonotype was observed a few times. V is TRBV5-1 and J is TRBJ1-1, with D possibly matching TRBD1 (5 bases). V lost 0 bases to trimming and J lost 1 base, with 10 bases between them. There are 15 residues in the CDR3. Looked up from germline, CDR1 is SGHRS and CDR2 is YFSETQ. In DNA, the CDR3 is TGCGCCAGCAGCTTGGTTGGGGACCCGAACACTGAAGCTTTCTTT. This sequence encodes CASSLVGDPNTEAFF.